This T cell receptor (beta chain) was found in a study of post-analysis software for immune sequencing data. Whole-study results and caveats: In patients, about 5 TRBV segments were more frequent than in controls, with TRBV5-6, TRBV5-1 and TRBV20-1 among them. A significant reduction in normalized Chao1 diversity was observed in multiple sclerosis patients versus controls. Same-batch samples co-clustered strongly by F measure.

Points on this clonotype: The antigen is not known.

Researchers reported that TCR beta cDNA libraries carried unique molecular identifiers. TCRdb passed the PCR reads through MiXCR, listing each CDR3 protein once. Here the sample spans fewer than 850,000 distinct CDR3 sequences, around 42% being singletons. Trimming shortened V by 4 bases and J by 0 bases, and 17 bases separated the two germline ends. The germline V gene has CDR1 SGHRS and CDR2 YFSETQ. The CDR3 extends over 17 amino acids. The chain recombines TRBV5-1 with TRBJ1-5; the D gene is possibly TRBD1 (5 bases). The clonotype originates from a girl aged 10 to 17 with multiple sclerosis. Sequenced: blood. The CDR3 DNA sequence: TGCGCCAGCAGCGAGACAGATGGGACCTATAGCAATCAGCCCCAGCATTTT. Protein product: CASSETDGTYSNQPQHF.